This T cell receptor (beta chain) appears in the sequencing data of a study of OX40 agonist ivuxolimab in advanced cancers. Study-level information: Dose-escalation subjects each had hepatocellular carcinoma, melanoma, renal cell or head and neck cancer. Points from the study as a whole: Averaging showed that CD8+ T cells had more expanded clones than CD4+ did. In the 0.1-3.0 mg/kg groups, partial responders showed among the lowest expansion.

Sequencing was performed with immunoSEQ multiplex PCR; in TCRdb, only in-frame clones are kept and a portion is missing. The sample yields around 92,000 clones, roughly 93% seen once. Concerning this clone: The antigen is not known.

This CDR3 has 13 residues. Per germline, CDR1 MNHEY and CDR2 SVGAGI. V shed 2 bases and J shed 3 bases, with 7 bases lying between them. The TCR was taken from an adult with an advanced solid tumor such as melanoma, head and neck, liver or kidney cancer. The genes are TRBV6-5 and TRBJ1-2; weak D call: TRBD1 (5 bases). Here the sequenced sample was CD4+ or CD8+ T cells sorted from blood, taken in a trial of the OX40 agonist ivuxolimab. CDR3 loop: CASSYTGDYGYTF. CDR3 nucleotide sequence: TGTGCCAGCAGTTACACGGGGGACTATGGCTACACCTTC.